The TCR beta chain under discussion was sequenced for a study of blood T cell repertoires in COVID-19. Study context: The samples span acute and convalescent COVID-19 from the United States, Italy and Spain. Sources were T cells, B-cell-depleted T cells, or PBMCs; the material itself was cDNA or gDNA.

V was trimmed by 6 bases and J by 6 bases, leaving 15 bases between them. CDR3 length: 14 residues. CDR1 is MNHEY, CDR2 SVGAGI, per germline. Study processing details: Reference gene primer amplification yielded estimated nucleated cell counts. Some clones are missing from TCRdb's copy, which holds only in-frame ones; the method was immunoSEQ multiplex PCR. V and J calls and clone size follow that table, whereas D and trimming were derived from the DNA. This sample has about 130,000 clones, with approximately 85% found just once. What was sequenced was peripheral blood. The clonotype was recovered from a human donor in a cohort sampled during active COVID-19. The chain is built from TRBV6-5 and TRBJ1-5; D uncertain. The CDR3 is CASRRAGGGQPQHF. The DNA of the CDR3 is TGTGCCAGCAGACGCGCGGGTGGCGGTCAGCCCCAGCATTTT.